This passage covers 20 T cell receptor beta chains from one sample sequenced in a study of shared clonotypes between healthy human individuals. Assay used: immunoSEQ multiplex PCR; TCRdb lists only in-frame clones, some missing. The table has 1,500,000 or so clones, roughly 98.5% seen once. The sample taken for sequencing was naive CD4+ T cells sorted from blood. This sample's subset: CD45RA+ positively selected. Source of these receptors: a man aged 30-40 years in good health.

This chain uses TRBV27 with TRBJ2-7, with D tentatively TRBD1 (7 bases). The CDR3 spans 17 residues. Trimming removed 5 bases at V and 6 bases at J, with 26 bases between. CDR1 is MNHEY and CDR2 is SMNVEV in the germline V gene (reference sequence). The CDR3 here is CASSLTGQWITRGEQYF. DNA for the CDR3: TGTGCCAGCAGTCTCACGGGACAGTGGATCACGCGGGGCGAGCAGTACTTC.

This clone appeared a single time. The chain links TRBV10-3 to TRBJ1-2, with D unresolved. The V gene lost 3 bases and the J gene lost 8 bases, with 10 bases spanning the gap. The germline gives CDR1 ENHRY, CDR2 SYGVKD. CDR3 length: 12 residues. This chain's CDR3 is CAISEMVLGYTF. The CDR3 coding sequence is TGTGCCATCAGTGAAATGGTCCTAGGCTACACCTTC.

The rearrangement links TRBV14 to TRBJ2-1; D is perhaps TRBD2 (5 bases). There are 11 residues in the CDR3. V lost 8 bases and J 4 bases, leaving 6 bases between the germline ends. Germline CDR1 is SGHDN and CDR2 is FVKESK. The CDR3 loop reads CASRGYNEQFF. The CDR3 nucleotides read TGTGCCAGCCGGGGTTACAATGAGCAGTTCTTC.

The chain joins TRBV10-3 to TRBJ2-1; 14 bases are a match to TRBD2. Trimming at V came to 5 bases and at J to 9 bases, leaving 6 bases not matched to a gene. Germline CDR1 and CDR2: ENHRY and SYGVKD. The CDR3 consists of 15 residues. The CDR3 here is CAISPGLAGEGEQFF. The CDR3 DNA reads TGTGCCATCAGTCCGGGACTAGCGGGAGAGGGTGAGCAGTTCTTC.

This clone was seen once. The rearrangement links TRBV29-1 to TRBJ1-3, with D uncertain. The CDR3 consists of 11 residues. The ends were cut back, 4 bases at V and 4 bases at J, with 5 bases in the middle. From germline, CDR1 is SQVTM and CDR2 ANQGSEA. The DNA for the CDR3 is TGCAGCGTTGCCAGCGGAAACACCATATATTTT. Protein product: CSVASGNTIYF. The variable domain in full, with the rest retrieved from reference TRBV29-1 and TRBJ1-3, is SAVISQKPSRDICQRGTSLTIQCQVDSQVTMMFWYRQQPGQSLTLIATANQGSEATYESGFVIDKFPISRPNLTFSTLTVSNMSPEDSSIYLCSVASGNTIYFGEGSWLTVV.

The chain carries TRBV9 and TRBJ2-6, with a possible D match to TRBD1 (5 bases). The CDR3 runs 15 residues. The ends were cut back, 7 bases at V and 0 bases at J, with 11 bases in the middle. Per germline, CDR1 SGDLS and CDR2 YYNGEE. CDR3 amino acids: CASGAQSSGANVLTF. The CDR3, as DNA: TGTGCCAGCGGGGCGCAGAGCTCTGGGGCCAACGTCCTGACTTTC.

This chain links TRBV9 with TRBJ2-3, with unresolved D. Trimming removed 0 bases from V and 10 bases from J, with 12 bases in between. CDR1 is SGDLS and CDR2 is YYNGEE in the germline V gene. CDR3 length: 13 amino acids. The CDR3 DNA sequence: TGTGCCAGCAGCGTAGACGGCAGGCCCTCGCAGTATTTT. Translated: CASSVDGRPSQYF.

The J gene is TRBJ2-1, the V gene TRBV21-1; TRBD2 is the table's D call and was not checked against the DNA. TRBV21-1 is labeled a pseudogene. The CDR3 totals 17 residues. The CDR3 coding sequence is TGTGCCAGCAGCAAGCCCCCGTGCGGGAAGGGAAACAATGAGCAGTTCTTC. Its translation: CASSKPPCGKGNNEQFF.

The CDR3 DNA is TGTGCCAGCAGCCAGGGACTAGCGGCGAGCTCCTACAATGAGCAGTTCTTC. Protein: CASSQGLAASSYNEQFF. The chain combines TRBV14 with TRBJ2-1; 11 positions agree with TRBD2. This CDR3 region has 17 residues. V dropped 3 bases and J dropped 0; count of bases not matched to a gene: 4. Per the germline V gene, CDR1 is SGHDN and CDR2 is FVKESK. The full variable domain, completed using reference TRBV14 and TRBJ2-1, is EAGVTQFPSHSVIEKGQTVTLRCDPISGHDNLYWYRRVMGKEIKFLLHFVKESKQDESGMPNNRFLAERTGGTYSTLKVQPAELEDSGVYFCASSQGLAASSYNEQFFGPGTRLTVL.

The V gene is TRBV18, the J gene TRBJ1-4; unclear D gene. V was clipped by 0 bases and J by 4 bases, with 6 bases between them. This CDR3 comprises 14 residues. The V gene's germline CDR1 is KGHSH and CDR2 LQKENI. This chain's CDR3 is CASSPPSDNEKLFF. The CDR3 DNA follows: TGTGCCAGCTCACCACCCTCCGATAATGAAAAACTGTTTTTT.

This chain connects TRBV6-6 to TRBJ1-1, with D unresolved. The CDR3 extends over 12 amino acids. The germline gives CDR1 MNHNY, CDR2 SVGAGI (reference sequence). V shed 5 bases and J shed 3 bases, with 7 bases lying between them. CDR3 sequence reads: CASSPGDTEAFF. DNA for the CDR3: TGTGCCAGCAGTCCCGGGGACACTGAAGCTTTCTTT.

The chain is built from TRBV15 and TRBJ2-1; D uncertain. Germline V gene lookup returns CDR1 LNHNV and CDR2 YYDKDF (reference sequence). The CDR3 runs to 11 residues. Trimming removed 8 bases from V and 8 bases from J, with 10 bases in between. The CDR3 nucleotides read TGTGCCACCGTCATACTTGATGAGCAGTTCTTC. Its translation: CATVILDEQFF.

The J gene is TRBJ2-3, the V gene TRBV5-4; 7 bases are shared with TRBD2. The germline gives CDR1 SGHNT, CDR2 YYREEE (reference sequence). The CDR3 totals 15 residues. V was clipped by 1 base and J by 3 bases; unmatched bases: 5. The CDR3 DNA reads as TGTGCCAGCAGCTTGAAAGCTAGCGGTACAGATACGCAGTATTTT. Protein product: CASSLKASGTDTQYF. Filled out from reference TRBV5-4 and TRBJ2-3, the complete variable domain reads ETGVTQSPTHLIKTRGQQVTLRCSSQSGHNTVSWYQQALGQGPQFIFQYYREEENGRGNFPPRFSGLQFPNYSSELNVNALELDDSALYLCASSLKASGTDTQYFGPGTRLTVL.

The genes are TRBV5-1 and TRBJ2-1; D call uncertain. Trimming took 3 bases from V and 4 from J, leaving 8 bases between them. This CDR3 is 13 amino acids long. Germline V CDR1 and CDR2: SGHRS, YFSETQ. Here the CDR3 reads CASSSEPYNEQFF. CDR3 sequence (DNA): TGCGCCAGCAGCTCCGAGCCGTACAATGAGCAGTTCTTC.

The CDR3 reads CASSPPGQNNEQFF. DNA of the CDR3: TGTGCCAGCAGTCCCCCGGGACAGAACAATGAGCAGTTCTTC. J is TRBJ2-1 and V is TRBV6-5, with 7 bases identical to TRBD1. The CDR3 is made up of 14 amino acids. Germline CDR1 MNHEY, CDR2 SVGAGI. V trimming: 5 bases; J trimming: 5 bases; junction bases outside the gene matches: 6.

CDR3 residues: CASSLYDRAHEQYF. The CDR3 nucleotides are TGTGCCAGCAGCTTATACGACAGGGCCCACGAGCAGTACTTC. The V call is TRBV13, the J call TRBJ2-7; 7 nucleotides agree with TRBD1. The CDR3 covers 14 residues. Unmatched junction bases numbered 6, after V lost 2 bases and J lost 5 bases. Per germline, CDR1 PRHDT and CDR2 FYEKMQ (reference sequence).

The genes are TRBV5-4 and TRBJ2-3; 10 bases map to TRBD2. Germline V lookup: CDR1 SGHNT, CDR2 YYREEE (reference sequence). This CDR3 spans 17 amino acids. After removal of 0 bases from V and 3 bases from J, the junction contained 7 bases not matched to a gene. The CDR3 DNA sequence: TGTGCCAGCAGCTTGGGCCTGCTTAGCGGGAGGACAGATACGCAGTATTTT. Protein product: CASSLGLLSGRTDTQYF.

The gene calls are TRBV28 and TRBJ2-7; D remains unclear. V was trimmed by 2 bases and J by 2 bases, leaving 7 bases between them. There are 13 residues in the CDR3. The germline CDR1 and CDR2 sequences are MDHEN and SYDVKM. The CDR3 loop reads CASSLIGTYEQYF. The CDR3 DNA reads TGTGCCAGCAGTTTAATAGGAACCTACGAGCAGTACTTC.

V and J are TRBV11-3 and TRBJ2-2, with TRBD1 as a possible D gene (5 bases). The length of the CDR3 is 15 residues. CDR1 is SGHNT, CDR2 YENEEA, per germline. Trimming took 5 bases from V and 2 from J, leaving 12 bases between them. This CDR3 reads CASSNPQGNTGELFF. The CDR3 nucleotides are TGTGCCAGCAGCAACCCTCAGGGCAACACCGGGGAGCTGTTTTTT. The variable domain in full, completed from reference TRBV11-3 and TRBJ2-2, reads EAGVVQSPRYKIIEKKQPVAFWCNPISGHNTLYWYLQNLGQGPELLIRYENEEAVDDSQLPKDRFSAERLKGVDSTLKIQPAELGDSAVYLCASSNPQGNTGELFFGEGSRLTVL.

The rearrangement uses TRBV5-1 and TRBJ1-1; possible D gene TRBD1, 6 bases. The CDR3 runs to 14 residues. In germline, CDR1 is SGHRS, CDR2 YFSETQ. V dropped 4 bases and J dropped 5 bases, with 15 bases sitting between them. The chain's CDR3 is CASSLDSGGTEAFF. The DNA for the CDR3 is TGCGCCAGCAGCCTGGACAGCGGGGGGACTGAAGCTTTCTTT. Looking up the rest from reference TRBV5-1 and TRBJ1-1 gives the full variable domain: KAGVTQTPRYLIKTRGQQVTLSCSPISGHRSVSWYQQTPGQGLQFLFEYFSETQRNKGNFPGRFSGRQFSNSRSEMNVSTLELGDSALYLCASSLDSGGTEAFFGQGTRLTVV.